The source of this T cell receptor (beta chain) is a study of post-analysis software for immune sequencing data. Remarks on this clonotype: As yet, its antigen is unknown.

Study-level findings and limits: Five TRBV segments occurring more often in patients than controls included TRBV5-6, TRBV5-1 and TRBV20-1.

Trimming took 6 bases from V and 3 from J, leaving 15 bases between them. The CDR3 loop spans 13 amino acids. Looked up from germline, CDR1 is DFQATT and CDR2 is SNEGSKA (reference sequence). TCR beta cDNA libraries had unique molecular identifiers. From the PCR reads, TCRdb called clonotypes with MiXCR, one entry per CDR3 protein. The profile shows about 820,000 distinct CDR3 sequences, under 70% of them singletons. The origin of this receptor is a girl aged 5-17 years with multiple sclerosis. The material sequenced was blood. The V call is TRBV20-1, the J call TRBJ2-7, with D maybe TRBD2 (6 bases). DNA for the CDR3: TGCAGTGCCTCGCTTTATAGCGGCTACGAGCAGTACTTC. Its translation: CSASLYSGYEQYF.